The rows below give T cell receptor beta chains drawn from one sample of a study of T cell responses to AZD1222 COVID-19 vaccine. Using immunoSEQ multiplex PCR, the repertoire was profiled, and TCRdb retains in-frame clones only, with some absent. The sample lists 140,000 to 150,000 clones, around 93% occurring once. This specimen consisted of peripheral blood, obtained on day 0 of AZD1222 vaccination. The source is an adult in good health. Each CDR3 is given with its conserved first and last residue. Not every row has a clone size; where given, it reads once, few, many or a size class.

J,V,size,CDR3
TRBJ2-5,TRBV2,NA,CARGETGFSETQYF
TRBJ2-5,TRBV12-3/TRBV12-4,NA,CASSFTGQETQYF
TRBJ2-2,TRBV19,NA,CASSGILGGELFF
TRBJ1-6,TRBV19,NA,CASWGGNLSSYNSPLHF
TRBJ2-7,TRBV13,NA,CASSLGTGMYYEQYF
TRBJ1-6,TRBV6-2/TRBV6-3,NA,CASSYRRTVQNSPLHF
TRBJ1-2,TRBV4-1,NA,CASSQTDFNYGYTF
TRBJ2-7,TRBV3-1/TRBV3-2,NA,CASSHGTSGGGQYF
TRBJ2-1,TRBV7-9,NA,CASSQGLAGYNEQFF
TRBJ2-4,TRBV11-3,NA,CASSFEAKNIQYF
TRBJ1-2,TRBV27,NA,CATTSLQGVYGYTF
TRBJ2-1,TRBV6-2/TRBV6-3,few,CASSRAGGGGFNEQFF
TRBJ1-3,TRBV4-2,NA,CASSQEEGSGNTIYF
TRBJ1-5,TRBV18,NA,CASSPQGGYSNQPQHF
TRBJ1-6,TRBV19,NA,CASTPIGRNSPLHF
TRBJ1-1,TRBV11-3,NA,CASSFVAGGEAFF
TRBJ2-7,TRBV6-2/TRBV6-3,NA,CASSSSWDGTYEQYF
TRBJ1-6,TRBV30,NA,CAWSPSYNSPLHF
TRBJ1-6,TRBV6-5,NA,CASSYRAYSPLHF
TRBJ2-1,TRBV6-2/TRBV6-3,NA,CASSDADEGGSYNEQFF
TRBJ2-3,TRBV5-1,NA,CASSFPGTSGRTDTQYF
TRBJ2-1,TRBV4-3,NA,CASSQDLSNEQFF
TRBJ1-2,TRBV29-1,NA,CSVGLGTSRGYTF